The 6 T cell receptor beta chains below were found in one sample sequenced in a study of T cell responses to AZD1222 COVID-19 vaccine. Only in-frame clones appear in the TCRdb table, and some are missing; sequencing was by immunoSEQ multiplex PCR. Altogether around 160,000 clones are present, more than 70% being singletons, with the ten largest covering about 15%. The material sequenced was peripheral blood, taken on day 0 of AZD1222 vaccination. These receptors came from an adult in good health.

CDR3 in amino acids: CSARARGGNYGYTF. CDR3 coding DNA: TGCAGCGCCCGAGCCCGGGGCGGTAACTATGGCTACACCTTC. V usage is TRBV29-1 and J usage is TRBJ1-2; possibly TRBD1 for D (5 bases). Germline CDR1 is SQVTM and CDR2 is ANQGSEA. V was pared by 7 bases and J by 1 base, with 16 bases between. This CDR3 contains 14 residues.

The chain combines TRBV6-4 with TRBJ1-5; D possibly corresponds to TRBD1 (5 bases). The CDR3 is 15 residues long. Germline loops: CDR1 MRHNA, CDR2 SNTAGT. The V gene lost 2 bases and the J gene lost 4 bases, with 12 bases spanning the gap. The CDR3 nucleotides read TGTGCCAGCAGTGACGGGGCGTGGGGAAATCAGCCCCAGCATTTT. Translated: CASSDGAWGNQPQHF.

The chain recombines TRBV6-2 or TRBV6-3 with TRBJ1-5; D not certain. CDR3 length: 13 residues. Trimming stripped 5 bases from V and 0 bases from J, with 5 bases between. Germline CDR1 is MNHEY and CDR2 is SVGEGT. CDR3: CASSLDSNQPQHF. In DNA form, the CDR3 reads TGTGCCAGCAGTCTTGATAGCAATCAGCCCCAGCATTTT.

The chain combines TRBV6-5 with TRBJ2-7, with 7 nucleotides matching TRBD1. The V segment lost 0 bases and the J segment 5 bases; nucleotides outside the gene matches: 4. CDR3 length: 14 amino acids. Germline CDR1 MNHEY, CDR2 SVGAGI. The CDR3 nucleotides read TGTGCCAGCAGTTACTCGACAGGGATGAACGAGCAGTACTTC. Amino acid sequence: CASSYSTGMNEQYF.

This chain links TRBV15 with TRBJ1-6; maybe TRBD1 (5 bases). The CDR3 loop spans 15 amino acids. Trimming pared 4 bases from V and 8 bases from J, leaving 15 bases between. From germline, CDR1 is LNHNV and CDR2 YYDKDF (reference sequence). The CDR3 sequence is CATSIVYLGDSPLHF. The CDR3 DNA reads TGTGCCACCAGCATTGTTTACCTAGGGGATTCACCCCTCCACTTT.

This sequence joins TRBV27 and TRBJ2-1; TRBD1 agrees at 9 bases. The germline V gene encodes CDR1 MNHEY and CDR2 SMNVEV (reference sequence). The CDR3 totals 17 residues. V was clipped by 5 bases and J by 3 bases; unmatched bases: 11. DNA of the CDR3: TGTGCCAGCAGTCCCCCCCCCAGGACAGGGGACTACAATGAGCAGTTCTTC. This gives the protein CASSPPPRTGDYNEQFF.